These T cell receptor beta chains were read from a single sample in a study of tumor-infiltrating lymphocytes in primary liver carcinoma. In TCRdb, the multiplex PCR reads were re-called with MiXCR into one record per CDR3 protein. The profile shows roughly 30,000 distinct CDR3 sequences, around 71% of them singletons. Sequenced: liver tumor tissue from sampling region 3. The receptors come from a woman younger than 45 with primary liver carcinoma and hepatitis B virus infection. Each CDR3 is given with its conserved first and last residue. Rows give clone size only sometimes, using once, few, many, or a class for an expanded clone.

j_call v_call clone_size cdr3_aa
TRBJ2-1 TRBV4-3 - CTSRHTELVNEQFF
TRBJ2-7 TRBV29-1 - CNVEGSSPYDQYF
TRBJ2-1 TRBV28 - CASSSPSPDLAGGSPNEQFF
TRBJ2-2 TRBV11-1 few CASRPSLDSGELFF
TRBJ2-5 TRBV12-3/TRBV12-4 - CVSSRTTGPQETQYF
TRBJ2-7 TRBV28 many CASSAFGGADYEQYF
TRBJ2-4 TRBV11-2 - CASSLDGCGRDIQYF
TRBJ2-2 TRBV11-1 many CASSLGLTTGELFF
TRBJ2-1 TRBV29-1 - CSALRGCNEQFF
TRBJ2-1 TRBV11-2 - CASSPRLRRENSNEQFF
TRBJ2-3 TRBV11-3 - CASISGLTDTQYF
TRBJ2-5 TRBV11-2 - CASNIVLEETQYF
TRBJ2-2 TRBV19 few CASLGGVGELFF
TRBJ2-2 TRBV6-2/TRBV6-3 medium-sized CASSYSFRFSADAGELFF
TRBJ2-5 TRBV7-9 - CASSIKRERETQYF
TRBJ2-1 TRBV13 - CASREGSDYEQFF
TRBJ1-4 TRBV11-2 many CASSWEDRRTEKQFF
TRBJ2-7 TRBV4-2 - CASNQEHLGQGGPRKQYF
TRBJ2-1 TRBV6-6 - CASTSPRSWTSRDNEQLF
TRBJ2-7 TRBV11-2 - CASATPGREASGEQYF
TRBJ1-2 TRBV6-5 - CASTSPDVGYTF
TRBJ2-5 TRBV11-2 - CVSGGRDQETQYF
TRBJ2-3 TRBV29-1 - CSVVGSDSSTDAQYF
TRBJ2-5 TRBV11-2 few CASSPRGQLAGLGTQYF
TRBJ2-3 TRBV11-3 - CASSPSSGRIANTQYF
TRBJ2-1 TRBV7-9 - CASGLRTSEGNKQFF
TRBJ1-1 TRBV10-3 - CAISESDSYKAFF
TRBJ2-5 TRBV29-1 large CSVEASRLGVQETQYF
TRBJ2-3 TRBV14 few CASSQVYVDTQYF
TRBJ2-7 TRBV11-2 - CASSYWTGPYEQYF
TRBJ2-7 TRBV20-1 - CSARDGGAGNYEQYF
TRBJ2-1 TRBV11-2 - CASSLSVTSEQLF
TRBJ2-3 TRBV7-8 - CASSYGGGVGSSGTDTLYF
TRBJ2-5 TRBV29-1 - CSVVGLGGQETQYF
TRBJ2-1 TRBV4-3 - CANSHDWDYAYNGQFF
TRBJ2-7 TRBV11-3 - CASSPGTDGNYEQYF
TRBJ2-1 TRBV11-3 many CASSLDGGVYNEQFF
TRBJ2-1 TRBV11-2 - CASSLLGGQGKQFF
TRBJ2-1 TRBV7-3 once CASSQWDRGNEQFF
TRBJ2-2 TRBV6-1 - CASSETLPWGAANTGELLF
- TRBV7-9 - CASSSDTNGPYNEQYF
TRBJ2-2 TRBV4-3 - CASSVLGEGPRSNTGELFF
TRBJ1-1 TRBV4-1 - CASSQMDRGEAFF
TRBJ2-5 TRBV20-1 - CSARDPQEMYQETQYF
TRBJ2-3 TRBV11-2 - CINSRTRQGRGDTQYF
TRBJ2-3 TRBV29-1 many CSVEPSGSSDTQYF